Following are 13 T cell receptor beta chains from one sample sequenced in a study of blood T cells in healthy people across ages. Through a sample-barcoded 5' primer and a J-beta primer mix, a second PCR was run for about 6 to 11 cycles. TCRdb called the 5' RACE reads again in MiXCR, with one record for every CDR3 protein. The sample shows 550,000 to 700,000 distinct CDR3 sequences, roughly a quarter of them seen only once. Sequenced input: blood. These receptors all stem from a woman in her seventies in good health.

The CDR3: CASSLSTGGSYGYTF. The CDR3 DNA follows: TGTGCCAGCAGCTTGTCGACCGGGGGTAGCTATGGCTACACCTTC. The chain recombines TRBV5-5 with TRBJ1-2, with D perhaps TRBD1 (5 bases). V was clipped by 1 base and J by 4 bases, with 14 bases between them. Germline V lookup: CDR1 SGHKS, CDR2 YYEKEE (reference sequence). The CDR3 length is 15 residues.

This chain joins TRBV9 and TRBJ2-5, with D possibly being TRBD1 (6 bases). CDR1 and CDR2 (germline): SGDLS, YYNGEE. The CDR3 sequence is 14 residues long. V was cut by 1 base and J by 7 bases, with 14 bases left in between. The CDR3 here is CASSVNRVGTTQYF. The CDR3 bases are TGTGCCAGCAGCGTAAACAGGGTCGGGACGACCCAGTACTTC.

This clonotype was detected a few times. The CDR3 reads CASSLAGAGGIEQYF. Written as DNA, the CDR3 is TGTGCCAGCAGTTTAGCGGGAGCGGGGGGGATCGAGCAGTACTTC. The J gene is TRBJ2-7, the V gene TRBV12-3 or TRBV12-4; TRBD2 aligns across 10 bases. The CDR3 contains 15 residues. V gave up 0 bases and J gave up 6 bases; unmatched junction bases: 5.

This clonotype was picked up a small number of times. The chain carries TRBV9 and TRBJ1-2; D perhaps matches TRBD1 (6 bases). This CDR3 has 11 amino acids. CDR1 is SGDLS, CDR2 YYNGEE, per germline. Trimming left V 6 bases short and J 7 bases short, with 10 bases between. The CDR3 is CASTRGGGYTF. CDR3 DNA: TGTGCCAGCACCAGGGGCGGTGGCTACACCTTC.

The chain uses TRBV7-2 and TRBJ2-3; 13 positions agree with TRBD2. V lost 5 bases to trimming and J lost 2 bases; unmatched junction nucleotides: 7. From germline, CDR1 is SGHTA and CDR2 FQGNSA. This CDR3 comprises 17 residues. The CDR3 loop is CASSPRLAGGSTDTQYF. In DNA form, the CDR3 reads TGTGCCAGCAGCCCGAGACTAGCGGGGGGCTCCACAGATACGCAGTATTTT.

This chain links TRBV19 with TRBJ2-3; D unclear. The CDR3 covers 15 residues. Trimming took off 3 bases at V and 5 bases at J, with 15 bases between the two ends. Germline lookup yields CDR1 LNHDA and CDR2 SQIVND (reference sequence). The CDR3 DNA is TGTGCCAGTAGTATTTCGGCGGTGGTGGTAGATACGCAGTATTTT. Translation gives CASSISAVVVDTQYF.

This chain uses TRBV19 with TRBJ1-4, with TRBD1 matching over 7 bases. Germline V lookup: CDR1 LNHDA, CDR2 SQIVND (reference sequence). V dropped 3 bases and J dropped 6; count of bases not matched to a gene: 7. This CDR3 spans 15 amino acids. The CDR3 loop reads CASSIGRGMDEKLFF. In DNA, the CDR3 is TGTGCCAGTAGTATCGGCAGGGGGATGGATGAAAAACTGTTTTTT.

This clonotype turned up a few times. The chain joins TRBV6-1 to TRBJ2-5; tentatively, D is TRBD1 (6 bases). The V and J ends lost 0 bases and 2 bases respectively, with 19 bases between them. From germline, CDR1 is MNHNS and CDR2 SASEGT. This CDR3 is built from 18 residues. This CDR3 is CASSEAGTGYWTQETQYF. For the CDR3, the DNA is TGTGCCAGCAGTGAAGCAGGCACAGGGTATTGGACACAAGAGACCCAGTACTTC.

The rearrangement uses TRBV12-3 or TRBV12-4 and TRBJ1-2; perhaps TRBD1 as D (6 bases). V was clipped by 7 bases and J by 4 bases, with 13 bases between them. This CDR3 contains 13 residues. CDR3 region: CASNRDRTYGYTF. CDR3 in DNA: TGTGCCAGCAATCGCGACAGGACCTATGGCTACACCTTC.

Here the CDR3 DNA reads TGTGCCTGGAGTGGCGCGGGGGGCCACGAGACCCAGTACTTC. Its protein product is CAWSGAGGHETQYF. V is TRBV30 and J is TRBJ2-5; 8 nucleotides agree with TRBD2. Trimming cost V 1 base and J 5 bases; bases outside gene matches: 6. The length of the CDR3 is 14 residues. Germline loops: CDR1 GTSNPN, CDR2 SVGIG (reference sequence).

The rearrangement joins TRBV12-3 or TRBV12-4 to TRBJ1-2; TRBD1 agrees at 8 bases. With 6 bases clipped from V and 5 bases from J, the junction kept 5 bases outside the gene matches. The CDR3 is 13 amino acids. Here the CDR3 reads CASRRQGRYGYTF. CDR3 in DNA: TGTGCCAGCAGGCGACAGGGGAGGTATGGCTACACCTTC.

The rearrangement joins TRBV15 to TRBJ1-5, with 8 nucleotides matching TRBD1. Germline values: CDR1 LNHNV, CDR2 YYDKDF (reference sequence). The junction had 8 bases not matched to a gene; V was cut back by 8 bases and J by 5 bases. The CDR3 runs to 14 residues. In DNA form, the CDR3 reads TGTGCCACCGGGCGACAGGGGTTCTATCAGCCCCAGCATTTT. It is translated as CATGRQGFYQPQHF. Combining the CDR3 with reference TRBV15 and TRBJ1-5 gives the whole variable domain DAMVIQNPRYQVTQFGKPVTLSCSQTLNHNVMYWYQQKSSQAPKLLFHYYDKDFNNEADTPDNFQSRRPNTSFCFLDIRSPGLGDTAMYLCATGRQGFYQPQHFGDGTRLSIL.

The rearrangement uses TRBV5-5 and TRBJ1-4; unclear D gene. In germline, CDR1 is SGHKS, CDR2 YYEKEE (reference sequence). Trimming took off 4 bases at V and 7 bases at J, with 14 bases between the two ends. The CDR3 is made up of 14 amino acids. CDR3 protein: CASSPPAASEKLFF. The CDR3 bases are TGTGCCAGCAGCCCCCCAGCGGCAAGTGAAAAACTGTTTTTT.